Shown below are 29 T cell receptor beta chains from a single sample sequenced in a study of blood T cell repertoires in COVID-19. Clones were read by immunoSEQ multiplex PCR, and TCRdb kept only the in-frame ones, dropping some. The table lists a few hundred thousand clones, about 89% of them singletons. The sequenced sample consisted of peripheral blood. These receptors were obtained from a man younger than 45 with acute or convalescent COVID-19.

This chain uses TRBV28 with TRBJ1-2; D is perhaps TRBD1 (6 bases). The V end was cut by 3 bases, the J end by 1 base, with 9 bases between. The germline V gene encodes CDR1 MDHEN and CDR2 SYDVKM. This CDR3 region has 14 residues. The CDR3 protein is CASSFRGNNYGYTF. The CDR3 region has the DNA TGTGCCAGCAGTTTCAGGGGTAATAACTATGGCTACACCTTC.

The chain has TRBV6-6 and TRBJ1-2, with TRBD1 as a possible D gene (6 bases). In germline, CDR1 is MNHNY, CDR2 SVGAGI (reference sequence). V lost 8 bases and J lost 6, with 25 bases in between. CDR3 length: 16 amino acids. CDR3 region: CASGYREAGRQNGYTF. CDR3 sequence (DNA): TGTGCCAGCGGCTACAGGGAAGCAGGCAGGCAGAATGGCTACACCTTC.

This chain connects TRBV5-1 to TRBJ1-2, with 7 bases matching TRBD1. CDR1 and CDR2 from the germline V gene are SGHRS and YFSETQ. This CDR3 contains 11 residues. Trimming removed 5 bases from V and 8 bases from J; junction bases left unmatched: 3. CDR3 sequence reads: CASRQQGGYTF. CDR3 nucleotides: TGCGCCAGCAGACAACAGGGGGGCTACACCTTC.

This clone was picked up one time. V usage is TRBV5-4 and J usage is TRBJ1-1; D might be TRBD1 (6 bases). Trimming cost V 6 bases and J 3 bases, with 15 bases left between them. This CDR3 is built from 14 residues. Germline lookup yields CDR1 SGHNT and CDR2 YYREEE (reference sequence). CDR3 nucleotides: TGTGCCAGCACCCGGGGGGCTAGTGACACTGAAGCTTTCTTT. The encoded protein is CASTRGASDTEAFF.

This sequence joins TRBV7-2 and TRBJ1-5, with D possibly matching TRBD1 (6 bases). Per germline, CDR1 SGHTA and CDR2 FQGNSA. V was trimmed by 2 bases and J by 3 bases, leaving 11 bases between them. This CDR3 has 15 residues. The CDR3 DNA reads as TGTGCCAGCAGCTTACAACAGGGTAACAATCAGCCCCAGCATTTT. This gives the protein CASSLQQGNNQPQHF.

This sequence joins TRBV9 and TRBJ2-3; TRBD2 matches at 7 bases. The CDR3 consists of 16 residues. J was trimmed by 1 base and V by 1 base; bases with no gene match: 6. The V gene's germline CDR1 is SGDLS and CDR2 YYNGEE. CDR3 region: CASSVSGTKGTDTQYF. In DNA form, the CDR3 reads TGTGCCAGCAGCGTATCCGGGACTAAAGGCACAGATACGCAGTATTTT.

J is TRBJ2-1 and V is TRBV5-1; a weak D match, TRBD2 (5 bases). In germline, CDR1 is SGHRS, CDR2 YFSETQ. Trimming cost V 0 bases and J 5 bases, with 15 bases left between them. The CDR3 spans 16 residues. The CDR3 protein is CASSLEDSRANNEQFF. The CDR3 nucleotides read TGCGCCAGCAGCTTGGAGGACTCAAGGGCCAACAATGAGCAGTTCTTC.

The rearrangement links TRBV10-3 to TRBJ2-5; the match to TRBD2 covers 13 bases. Germline CDR1 and CDR2: ENHRY and SYGVKD. CDR3 length: 18 amino acids. V trimming: 0 bases; J trimming: 2 bases; junction bases outside the gene matches: 6. Here the CDR3 reads CAISESTPGLAGQETQYF. The CDR3 DNA reads as TGTGCCATCAGTGAGTCGACACCGGGACTAGCGGGGCAAGAGACCCAGTACTTC.

DNA for the CDR3: TGTGCCAGCAGCTTAAGTAGCGGGAGTTCCAATGAGCAGTTCTTC. Its translation: CASSLSSGSSNEQFF. The chain carries TRBV7-3 and TRBJ2-1, with 9 bases identical to TRBD2. V was pared by 1 base and J by 6 bases, with 4 bases of the junction left unmatched. Germline assignment: CDR1 SGHTA and CDR2 FQGTGA. The CDR3 contains 15 residues.

The V gene is TRBV18, the J gene TRBJ1-6, with D hard to call. CDR3 length: 18 amino acids. CDR1 KGHSH and CDR2 LQKENI come from the germline V gene. V was clipped by 2 bases and J by 5 bases, with 19 bases between them. The CDR3: CASSPFATETRNNSPLHF. Here the CDR3 DNA reads TGTGCCAGCTCACCATTCGCCACAGAAACTAGAAATAATTCACCCCTCCACTTT.

The V and J genes are TRBV6-5 and TRBJ1-1; D is unclear. The CDR3 covers 14 residues. The germline CDR1 and CDR2 sequences are MNHEY and SVGAGI. Trimming stripped 2 bases from V and 1 base from J, with 8 bases between. The CDR3 loop is CASSYERWNTEAFF. The CDR3 nucleotides are TGTGCCAGCAGTTACGAACGGTGGAACACTGAAGCTTTCTTT.

This clone was counted only a few times. The chain uses TRBV5-4 and TRBJ2-1; weak D call: TRBD2 (5 bases). The CDR3 is made up of 14 amino acids. Trimming removed 4 bases at V and 1 base at J, with 9 bases between. Germline-derived CDR1 and CDR2 are SGHNT and YYREEE (reference sequence). CDR3 protein: CASSVSGSYNEQFF. The CDR3 DNA is TGTGCCAGCAGCGTAAGCGGTTCCTACAATGAGCAGTTCTTC.

CDR3 coding DNA: TGTGCCAGCAGTCCTCGGGTGCTATATGGCTACACCTTC. It encodes CASSPRVLYGYTF. The V and J genes are TRBV27 and TRBJ1-2; unclear D gene. Germline V gene sequence: CDR1 MNHEY, CDR2 SMNVEV (reference sequence). V gave up 5 bases and J gave up 5 bases, with 12 bases separating them. The CDR3 spans 13 residues.

The genes are TRBV7-8 and TRBJ1-2; TRBD1 might be the D (6 bases). Germline V gene sequence: CDR1 SGHVS, CDR2 FQNEAQ. This CDR3 has 15 residues. Between the trimmed V and J ends, which lost 1 base and 1 base, there was a span of 10 bases. CDR3 sequence: CASSLGQALNYGYTF. The CDR3 DNA reads as TGTGCCAGCAGCTTAGGACAGGCCCTTAACTATGGCTACACCTTC.

The chain carries TRBV28 and TRBJ1-1, with 7 nucleotides matching TRBD1. There are 14 residues in the CDR3. The germline gives CDR1 MDHEN, CDR2 SYDVKM. The trim removed 4 bases at V and 2 bases at J, leaving 4 bases unmatched. CDR3 coding DNA: TGTGCCAGCAGTTCCAGGGGGAGTAACACTGAAGCTTTCTTT. It specifies CASSSRGSNTEAFF. Variable domain in full (rest from reference TRBV28 and TRBJ1-1): DVKVTQSSRYLVKRTGEKVFLECVQDMDHENMFWYRQDPGLGLRLIYFSYDVKMKEKGDIPEGYSVSREKKERFSLILESASTNQTSMYLCASSSRGSNTEAFFGQGTRLTVV.

This clone was recorded a few times. The genes are TRBV30 and TRBJ1-1; D possibly corresponds to TRBD1 (5 bases). Trimming took off 2 bases at V and 1 base at J, with 14 bases between the two ends. This CDR3 region has 15 residues. From germline, CDR1 is GTSNPN and CDR2 SVGIG (reference sequence). CDR3 in amino acids: CAWSWGEASNTEAFF. CDR3 in DNA: TGTGCCTGGAGTTGGGGGGAAGCCTCGAACACTGAAGCTTTCTTT.

This clone has just one count. This chain uses TRBV5-1 with TRBJ1-6, with 8 bases lining up with TRBD1. Germline trimming cut 4 bases from V and 9 bases from J; bases unmatched to any gene: 12. Germline lookup yields CDR1 SGHRS and CDR2 YFSETQ. The CDR3 is made up of 16 amino acids. The CDR3 coding sequence is TGCGCCAGCAGCCCTGACAGGGGCTATAGTAGTTCACCCCTCCACTTT. Translation gives CASSPDRGYSSSPLHF.

The CDR3 DNA reads as TGTGCCAGCAGCTTAACCACACGGGTAGGTGAGCAGTTCTTC. Protein: CASSLTTRVGEQFF. The chain couples TRBV7-9 to TRBJ2-1; D gene ambiguous. The germline V gene encodes CDR1 SEHNR and CDR2 FQNEAQ (reference sequence). There are 14 residues in the CDR3. Trimming removed 2 bases at V and 9 bases at J, with 14 bases between.

The CDR3 region has the DNA TGTGCCAGTAGTACCGGGACAGAAGTCCTCTACACCGGGGAGCTGTTTTTT. It yields the protein CASSTGTEVLYTGELFF. The chain couples TRBV19 to TRBJ2-2, with TRBD1 matching over 7 bases. With V trimmed by 4 bases and J by 3 bases, 11 bases remained unmatched. Germline V gene data show CDR1 as LNHDA and CDR2 as SQIVND (reference sequence). The CDR3 runs to 17 residues.

V gene TRBV2 combines with J gene TRBJ1-5; D is ambiguous. Trimming took 7 bases from V and 0 from J, leaving 13 bases between them. This CDR3 contains 15 residues. Germline CDR1 and CDR2: SNHLY and FYNNEI. The CDR3 protein is CASMARGYSNQPQHF. CDR3 sequence (DNA): TGTGCCAGCATGGCACGGGGTTATAGCAATCAGCCCCAGCATTTT.

The rearrangement uses TRBV6-1 and TRBJ2-1; TRBD1 is a possible D gene (6 bases). V was cut by 3 bases and J by 9 bases, with 12 bases left in between. Germline lookup yields CDR1 MNHNS and CDR2 SASEGT. This CDR3 comprises 13 residues. CDR3 sequence reads: CASSDRGRGEQFF. CDR3 in DNA: TGTGCCAGCAGTGACAGGGGTAGAGGTGAGCAGTTCTTC.

This sequence joins TRBV25-1 and TRBJ1-2; the match to TRBD1 covers 8 bases. V shed 3 bases, J shed 4 bases, and the junction held 10 bases outside the gene matches. CDR1 MGHDK and CDR2 SYGVNS come from the germline V gene. The CDR3 is 16 amino acids. The CDR3 coding sequence is TGTGCCAGCAGTGACAGCTCTCGGACAGGGTCCTATGGCTACACCTTC. Translated, it gives CASSDSSRTGSYGYTF.

The chain combines TRBV5-4 with TRBJ2-7; D ambiguous. This CDR3 spans 12 amino acids. The V gene's germline CDR1 is SGHNT and CDR2 YYREEE (reference sequence). V was clipped by 5 bases and J by 6 bases, with 12 bases between them. The CDR3 here is CASSHSFGEQYF. In DNA form, the CDR3 reads TGTGCCAGCAGTCATAGTTTCGGCGAGCAGTACTTC.

This clone has more than one count but fewer than ten. The CDR3 region is CASSIEGASDEQFF. The DNA of the CDR3 is TGTGCCAGTAGTATAGAAGGAGCGAGCGATGAGCAGTTCTTC. The chain recombines TRBV19 with TRBJ2-1; D ambiguous. This CDR3 has 14 amino acids. Germline V gene lookup returns CDR1 LNHDA and CDR2 SQIVND (reference sequence). V dropped 0 bases and J dropped 8 bases, with 11 bases sitting between them.

This chain links TRBV10-2 with TRBJ2-5, with D perhaps matching TRBD2 (5 bases). This CDR3 spans 13 amino acids. V lost 11 bases and J lost 2, with 15 bases in between. Germline V CDR1 and CDR2: WSHSY, SAAADI. Here the CDR3 DNA reads TGCGCCGTCTCAGGCCGGAGGCAAGAGACCCAGTACTTC. Translating it yields CAVSGRRQETQYF.

This sequence joins TRBV21-1 and TRBJ2-5; the table's D call of TRBD2 was not tested on the DNA. TRBV21-1 is deemed a pseudogene. This CDR3 contains 16 residues. The CDR3 region is CASSVRGGGWRETQYF. Written as DNA, the CDR3 is TGTGCCAGCAGCGTCCGAGGCGGCGGCTGGCGGGAGACCCAGTACTTC.

The chain employs TRBV10-3 and TRBJ1-5, with TRBD1 matching over 9 bases. Trimming at V came to 7 bases and at J to 5 bases, leaving 9 bases not matched to a gene. The CDR3 runs to 15 residues. The V gene's germline CDR1 is ENHRY and CDR2 SYGVKD. CDR3: CAIKKDRGSYQPQHF. DNA of the CDR3: TGTGCCATCAAGAAGGACAGGGGTTCTTATCAGCCCCAGCATTTT.

The V call is TRBV11-2, the J call TRBJ2-2, with 14 bases aligning to TRBD2. The trim removed 4 bases at V and 8 bases at J, leaving 6 bases unmatched. The CDR3 totals 16 residues. Germline values: CDR1 SGHAT, CDR2 FQNNGV. The DNA of the CDR3 is TGTGCCAGCAGCTCAGGACTAGCGGGAGGTTCGGGGGAGCTGTTTTTT. Residues: CASSSGLAGGSGELFF.

The chain carries TRBV18 and TRBJ2-5; D uncertain. This CDR3 has 13 amino acids. CDR1 and CDR2 from the germline V gene are KGHSH and LQKENI. V lost 3 bases to trimming and J lost 1 base, with 6 bases between them. The CDR3 DNA reads as TGTGCCAGCTCACCCAGGCTCCAAGAGACCCAGTACTTC. Protein sequence: CASSPRLQETQYF.